Presented here are 4 T cell receptor beta chains from one specimen sequenced in a study of somatic mutations in cytotoxic T cells in rheumatoid arthritis. Sequencing was performed with immunoSEQ multiplex PCR; in TCRdb, only in-frame clones are kept and a portion is missing. The sample has about 10,000 clones, around four fifths seen once. Sample: CD8+ T cells sorted from blood. These receptors all stem from an adult with rheumatoid arthritis.

The chain joins TRBV20-1 to TRBJ1-1, with a weak D call TRBD1 (6 bases). The CDR3 is 11 amino acids. Germline V gives CDR1 DFQATT, CDR2 SNEGSKA (reference sequence). Trimming pared 5 bases from V and 9 bases from J, leaving 13 bases between. This CDR3 reads CSASRQEKAFF. CDR3 DNA sequence: TGCAGTGCTTCCCGACAGGAGAAAGCTTTCTTT.

The gene calls are TRBV6-5 and TRBJ2-7; the D gene is possibly TRBD2 (7 bases). Trimming took off 6 bases at V and 5 bases at J, with 17 bases between the two ends. CDR1 MNHEY and CDR2 SVGAGI come from the germline V gene. The CDR3 extends over 14 amino acids. The DNA for the CDR3 is TGTGCCAGCAGGACCCCGGGGGGCGGCCACGAGCAGTACTTC. This gives the protein CASRTPGGGHEQYF.

The chain couples TRBV13 to TRBJ2-7, with a weak D call TRBD2 (5 bases). Germline V lookup: CDR1 PRHDT, CDR2 FYEKMQ (reference sequence). Trimming removed 3 bases at V and 3 bases at J, with 12 bases between. This CDR3 has 14 residues. The CDR3 DNA is TGTGCCAGCAGCTTTCCTACCGAGGGCTACGAGCAGTACTTC. Translated, it gives CASSFPTEGYEQYF. The full variable domain, with the rest looked up from reference TRBV13 and TRBJ2-7, is AAGVIQSPRHLIKEKRETATLKCYPIPRHDTVYWYQQGPGQDPQFLISFYEKMQSDKGSIPDRFSAQQFSDYHSELNMSSLELGDSALYFCASSFPTEGYEQYFGPGTRLTVT.

The rearrangement joins TRBV4-1 to TRBJ2-3; the match to TRBD1 covers 8 bases. This CDR3 spans 20 amino acids. CDR1 is MGHRA, CDR2 YSYEKL, per germline. V lost 1 base and J lost 0; bases outside the gene matches: 15. The CDR3 sequence: CASSQVPWGRGRVSTDTQYF. The CDR3 bases are TGCGCCAGCAGCCAAGTCCCGTGGGGCAGGGGGCGGGTAAGCACAGATACGCAGTATTTT.